These 11 T cell receptor beta chains came from one sample sequenced in a study of T cell clonality in common variable immunodeficiency. Only in-frame clones appear in the TCRdb table, and some are missing; sequencing was by immunoSEQ multiplex PCR. The sample has 52,000 or so clones, none seen only once. Sequencing was carried out using peripheral blood mononuclear cells. The origin of the receptors is a person between 18 and 75 years old in good health.

This clone was detected many times. The read gets to within 3 residues of the CDR3 end, and the germline J gene fills in the rest. The gene calls are TRBV20-1 and TRBJ2-2, with a tentative D call TRBD2 (5 bases). V gave up 2 bases and J gave up 0 bases, with 16 bases separating them. Per germline, CDR1 DFQATT and CDR2 SNEGSKA (reference sequence). The CDR3 covers 17 residues. CDR3 protein: CSARLLQTGTNTGELFF. The DNA read from the CDR3 is TGCAGTGCTAGATTGCTCCAAACGGGGACGAACACCGGGGAG.

This clone has at least ten counts. The read is 3 residues too short to cover the CDR3 end, so that end is filled in from the germline J gene. The chain combines TRBV7-9 with TRBJ2-7, with a possible D match to TRBD1 (5 bases). The CDR3 is 12 residues long. Trimming took off 4 bases at V and 4 bases at J, with 8 bases between the two ends. The germline V gene encodes CDR1 SEHNR and CDR2 FQNEAQ (reference sequence). The CDR3 sequence is CASSSQGYEQYF. The CDR3 bases that were read are TGTGCCAGCAGCTCCCAGGGTTACGAG.

This clone was counted only a few times. The read ends 3 residues shy of where the CDR3 ends; the end is completed using the germline J gene. The chain joins TRBV7-2 to TRBJ2-4; D perhaps matches TRBD1 (6 bases). The CDR3 contains 14 residues. CDR1 is SGHTA, CDR2 FQGNSA, per germline. The covered CDR3 bases are TGTGCCAGCAGCTTAAGTCGGACAGAATATGGT. Amino acids: CASSLSRTEYG. The entire CDR3 is CASSLSRTEYGQYF.

This clone came up many times. CDR3 amino acids: CAQGGSYNEQFF. CDR3 DNA (partial): TGTGCCCAGGGGGGTTCGTACAATGAG. The V call is TRBV30, the J call TRBJ2-1; a possible D gene is TRBD1 (7 bases). Read data end 3 residues before the CDR3 end; the end is taken from the germline J gene. Germline V gives CDR1 GTSNPN, CDR2 SVGIG (reference sequence). V lost 8 bases and J 4 bases, leaving 12 bases between the germline ends. The CDR3 length is 12 residues.

This clone has a handful of counts. The read terminates 3 residues ahead of where the CDR3 ends, so the germline J gene completes it. This sequence joins TRBV7-2 and TRBJ2-4; the D gene is possibly TRBD1 (5 bases). The CDR3 consists of 12 residues. CDR1 and CDR2 (germline): SGHTA, FQGNSA. The covered CDR3 bases are TGTGCCAGCAGCTTAGCAGGGCAGGGT. This codes for CASSLAGQG. The whole CDR3 region reads CASSLAGQGQYF.

This clone has a count of ten or more. The CDR3 extends 3 residues past the end of the read, so its final part is completed from the germline J gene. The rearrangement links TRBV20-1 to TRBJ2-5; TRBD1 matches 8 bases. V lost 5 bases, J lost 5 bases, and 10 bases stayed unmatched. Looked up from germline, CDR1 is DFQATT and CDR2 is SNEGSKA (reference sequence). The length of the CDR3 is 14 residues. The part of the CDR3 DNA that was read is TGCAGTGCTGAAACCGGGACAGGTCGCGAGACC. This sequence encodes CSAETGTGRET. The whole CDR3 protein is CSAETGTGRETQYF.

In this sample, this clone turned up many times. With the read ending 3 residues before the CDR3 end, the germline J gene is used to fill in that end. This rearrangement joins TRBV10-3 to TRBJ2-2; 7 bases line up with TRBD1. The CDR3 has 16 residues. Germline V gives CDR1 ENHRY, CDR2 SYGVKD. V dropped 9 bases and J dropped 6; count of bases not matched to a gene: 16. The DNA read from the CDR3 is TGTGCCATTTCCCCTCAAGGACAGGACTCTTCCGGGGAG. Amino acid sequence: CAISPQGQDSSGE. The whole CDR3 protein is CAISPQGQDSSGELFF.

This clone was observed many times. The read halts 3 residues ahead of the CDR3 end, with the missing end drawn from the germline J gene. The chain uses TRBV5-4 and TRBJ2-1; D is ambiguous. Germline V gene sequence: CDR1 SGHNT, CDR2 YYREEE (reference sequence). This CDR3 region has 12 residues. Trimming cost V 2 bases and J 8 bases, with 8 bases left between them. The CDR3 sequence: CASSFRVDEQFF. CDR3 DNA, as far as it was read: TGTGCCAGCAGCTTTAGAGTGGATGAG.

This clone was counted at least ten times. The read halts 3 residues ahead of the CDR3 end, with the missing end drawn from the germline J gene. The chain combines TRBV24-1 with TRBJ2-5; TRBD1 aligns across 7 bases. The CDR3 extends over 14 amino acids. The ends lost 4 bases at V and 3 bases at J; junction bases unmatched: 4. From germline, CDR1 is KGHDR and CDR2 SFDVKD. The CDR3 protein is CATSDPGTEETQYF. The DNA read from the CDR3 is TGTGCCACCAGTGACCCCGGGACAGAAGAGACC.

This clone was recorded many times. The CDR3 is cut off 3 residues early in the read; its end comes from the germline J gene. V gene TRBV2 combines with J gene TRBJ2-2, with 10 bases matching TRBD1. V shed 0 bases and J 4 bases; nucleotides not matched to a gene: 2. Germline CDR1 reads SNHLY; CDR2 reads FYNNEI. CDR3 size: 16 residues. The CDR3 DNA, read in part, is TGTGCCAGCAGTGAAGCCGGGACAGGGGTCACCGGGGAG. It translates to CASSEAGTGVTGE. The whole CDR3 protein is CASSEAGTGVTGELFF.

This clone was counted many times. CDR3 DNA (partial): TGTGCCAGCAGCCAAGATAGGCTAGCTTATGAG. Its protein product is CASSQDRLAYE. The whole CDR3 protein reads CASSQDRLAYEQFF. V is TRBV4-2 and J is TRBJ2-1, with D possibly TRBD2 on 5 matching bases. The sequenced fragment ends 3 residues before the CDR3 boundary, so the rest is inferred from the germline J gene. CDR1 and CDR2 from the germline V gene are LGHNA and YNFKEQ. This CDR3 spans 14 amino acids. Trimming left V 0 bases short and J 8 bases short, with 11 bases between.